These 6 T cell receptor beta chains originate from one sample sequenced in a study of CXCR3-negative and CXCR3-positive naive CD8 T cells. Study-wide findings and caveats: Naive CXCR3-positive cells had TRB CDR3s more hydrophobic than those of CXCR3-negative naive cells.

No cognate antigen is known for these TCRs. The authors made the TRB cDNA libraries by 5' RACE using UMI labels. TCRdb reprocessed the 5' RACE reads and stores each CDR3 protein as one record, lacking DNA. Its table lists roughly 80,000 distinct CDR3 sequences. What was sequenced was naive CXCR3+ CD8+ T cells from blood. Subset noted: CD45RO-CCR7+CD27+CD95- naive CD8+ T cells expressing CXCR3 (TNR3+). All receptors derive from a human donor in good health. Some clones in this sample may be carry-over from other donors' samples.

The CDR3: CASSLEATHNEQFF. The chain links TRBV7-2 to TRBJ2-1. CDR3 length: 14 amino acids. The germline CDR1 and CDR2 sequences are SGHTA and FQGNSA. The full variable domain, rest sourced from reference TRBV7-2 and TRBJ2-1, is GAGVSQSPSNKVTEKGKDVELRCDPISGHTALYWYRQSLGQGLEFLIYFQGNSAPDKSGLPSDRFSAERTGGSVSTLTIQRTQQEDSAVYLCASSLEATHNEQFFGPGTRLTVL.

CDR3 amino acids: CASSLGGTGGDEQFF. The V and J genes are TRBV5-6 and TRBJ2-1; TCRdb's D call of TRBD1 is untestable without DNA. The germline V gene encodes CDR1 SGHDT and CDR2 YYEEEE. This CDR3 region has 15 residues.

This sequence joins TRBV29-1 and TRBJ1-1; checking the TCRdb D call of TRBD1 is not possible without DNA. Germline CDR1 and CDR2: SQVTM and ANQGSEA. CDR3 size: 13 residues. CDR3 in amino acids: CSVHPDSNTEAFF.

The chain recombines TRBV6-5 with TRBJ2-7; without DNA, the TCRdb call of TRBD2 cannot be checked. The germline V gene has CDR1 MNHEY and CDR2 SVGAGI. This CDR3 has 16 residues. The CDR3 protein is CASSYGTSGGTYEQYF.

CDR3 residues: CSAPDRTNTEAFF. This chain links TRBV20-1 with TRBJ1-1; TCRdb names TRBD1, which stays unverified in the absence of DNA. Looked up from germline, CDR1 is DFQATT and CDR2 is SNEGSKA (reference sequence). The CDR3 runs 13 residues.

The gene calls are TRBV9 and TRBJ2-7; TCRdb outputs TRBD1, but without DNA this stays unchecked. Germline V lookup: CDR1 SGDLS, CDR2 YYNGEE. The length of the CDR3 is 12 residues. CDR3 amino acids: CASSDTGYEQYF.